The next 19 T cell receptor beta chains were all read from a single sample in a study of cytomegalovirus exposure and HLA in healthy donors. The primer mix had 60 Vbeta and 13 Jbeta primers. Sequencing used immunoSEQ multiplex PCR; TCRdb keeps in-frame clones, though not all of them. The sample includes roughly 120,000 clones. Sequencing input: PBMCs. These receptors were collected from a man aged 25 to 40 in good health and CMV-seronegative.

This chain connects TRBV5-1 to TRBJ2-5, with 9 bases lining up with TRBD1. Trimming at V came to 2 bases and at J to 5 bases, leaving 7 bases not matched to a gene. There are 15 residues in the CDR3. The germline gives CDR1 SGHRS, CDR2 YFSETQ. CDR3 DNA sequence: TGCGCCAGCAGCTTAGAAACAGGGGGCGTGGAGACCCAGTACTTC. Encoded protein: CASSLETGGVETQYF.

This rearrangement joins TRBV15 to TRBJ2-1; D is perhaps TRBD2 (5 bases). Trimming took 2 bases from V and 4 from J, leaving 15 bases between them. CDR1 and CDR2 (germline): LNHNV, YYDKDF (reference sequence). The CDR3 length is 16 residues. CDR3 region: CATSRPWAGRYNEQFF. As DNA, the CDR3 is TGTGCCACCAGCAGACCCTGGGCGGGCAGATACAATGAGCAGTTCTTC.

The chain links TRBV11-2 to TRBJ2-7, with D maybe TRBD2 (6 bases). CDR3 length: 14 residues. The V end was cut by 0 bases, the J end by 6 bases, with 12 bases between. CDR1 and CDR2 (germline): SGHAT, FQNNGV. CDR3 amino acids: CASSLDGAGSEQYF. In DNA form, the CDR3 reads TGTGCCAGCAGCTTAGATGGGGCCGGGAGCGAGCAGTACTTC.

The chain has TRBV11-2 and TRBJ2-3, with a possible D match to TRBD2 (6 bases). Trimming removed 3 bases from V and 6 bases from J, with 13 bases in between. Germline V gene sequence: CDR1 SGHAT, CDR2 FQNNGV. The CDR3 extends over 14 amino acids. Here the CDR3 reads CASSFRRVQDTQYF. CDR3 sequence (DNA): TGTGCCAGCAGCTTTAGGAGGGTTCAGGATACGCAGTATTTT.

The chain combines TRBV30 with TRBJ2-5; 7 bases match TRBD1. The CDR3 extends over 15 amino acids. The trim removed 4 bases at V and 0 bases at J, leaving 8 bases unmatched. Germline CDR1 and CDR2: GTSNPN and SVGIG (reference sequence). CDR3 region: CAWTLIDRDQETQYF. The CDR3 DNA is TGTGCCTGGACCCTAATCGACAGGGACCAAGAGACCCAGTACTTC.

V gene TRBV10-3 combines with J gene TRBJ2-5; D possibly corresponds to TRBD1 (7 bases). Trimming shortened V by 4 bases and J by 9 bases, and 15 bases separated the two germline ends. CDR3 length: 13 amino acids. CDR1 and CDR2 (germline): ENHRY, SYGVKD. The CDR3 region is CAISVSTGEAQYF. Written as DNA, the CDR3 is TGTGCCATCAGTGTTTCAACAGGGGAGGCCCAGTACTTC.

This chain connects TRBV28 to TRBJ2-1; maybe TRBD1 (6 bases). The V gene lost 3 bases and the J gene lost 9 bases, with 18 bases spanning the gap. This CDR3 contains 15 residues. CDR1 and CDR2 (germline): MDHEN, SYDVKM. CDR3 DNA sequence: TGTGCCAGCAGTTTGGCAGGGGCGCTTATACTTGAGCAGTTCTTC. As protein: CASSLAGALILEQFF.

The chain links TRBV5-4 to TRBJ2-3; 12 nucleotides agree with TRBD2. Germline-derived CDR1 and CDR2 are SGHNT and YYREEE (reference sequence). The junction had 6 bases not matched to a gene; V was cut back by 1 base and J by 0 bases. The CDR3 totals 18 residues. CDR3 coding DNA: TGTGCCAGCAGCTTGTACCTAGCGGGAGGGCCGAGCACAGATACGCAGTATTTT. This gives the protein CASSLYLAGGPSTDTQYF.

The chain has TRBV5-1 and TRBJ2-5; D is perhaps TRBD2 (5 bases). CDR3 size: 15 residues. The ends were cut back, 5 bases at V and 4 bases at J, with 18 bases in the middle. Germline CDR1 is SGHRS and CDR2 is YFSETQ. This CDR3 is CASSPGPHGGETQYF. Here the CDR3 DNA reads TGCGCCAGCAGTCCGGGCCCCCATGGAGGAGAGACCCAGTACTTC.

The V and J genes are TRBV13 and TRBJ2-5; D perhaps matches TRBD2 (6 bases). The J call may not be correct, given that the DNA end is closer to TRBJ2-7. Germline lookup yields CDR1 PRHDT and CDR2 FYEKMQ (reference sequence). The CDR3 sequence is 15 residues long. CDR3 nucleotides: TGTGCCAGCAGCCTCGGGACTCGATACTCCTACGAGCAGTACTTC. Protein sequence: CASSLGTRYSYEQYF.

The chain employs TRBV19 and TRBJ1-5; tentatively, D is TRBD1 (6 bases). V dropped 4 bases and J dropped 7 bases, with 14 bases sitting between them. Germline V CDR1 and CDR2: LNHDA, SQIVND (reference sequence). The CDR3 is 14 amino acids. The CDR3, as DNA: TGTGCCAGTAGTAGGGGGGGCGGATACCAGCCCCAGCATTTT. It yields the protein CASSRGGGYQPQHF. Together with reference TRBV19 and TRBJ1-5, the CDR3 gives the full variable domain: DGGITQSPKYLFRKEGQNVTLSCEQNLNHDAMYWYRQDPGQGLRLIYYSQIVNDFQKGDIAEGYSVSREKKESFPLTVTSAQKNPTAFYLCASSRGGGYQPQHFGDGTRLSIL.

V usage is TRBV9 and J usage is TRBJ1-2, with D uncertain. This CDR3 region has 14 residues. V dropped 5 bases and J dropped 8 bases, with 19 bases sitting between them. Germline loops: CDR1 SGDLS, CDR2 YYNGEE. CDR3 region: CASRSAGFSYGYTF. The CDR3 DNA is TGTGCCAGCAGGTCGGCAGGTTTTTCCTACGGCTACACCTTC.

The chain links TRBV11-2 to TRBJ1-1; no clear D gene. CDR1 and CDR2 from the germline V gene are SGHAT and FQNNGV. The V end lost 1 base, the J end lost 6 bases, and 9 bases lay between the germline ends. The CDR3 is made up of 13 amino acids. DNA of the CDR3: TGTGCCAGCAGCTTAGTAGACGGGGCTGAAGCTTTCTTT. Translating gives CASSLVDGAEAFF.

The chain joins TRBV4-1 to TRBJ2-7, with TRBD2 matching 14 bases. The trim removed 4 bases at V and 4 bases at J, leaving 9 bases unmatched. CDR1 MGHRA and CDR2 YSYEKL come from the germline V gene. CDR3 length: 17 residues. CDR3 DNA: TGCGCCAGCAGCCGGGCTGGACTAGCGGGAGGTAGGTACGAGCAGTACTTC. Translation gives CASSRAGLAGGRYEQYF.

The J gene is TRBJ2-1, the V gene TRBV10-3; TRBD2 matches at 11 bases. Germline lookup yields CDR1 ENHRY and CDR2 SYGVKD. J gave up 0 bases and V 0 bases, and 10 bases lay outside the gene matches. This CDR3 spans 20 amino acids. CDR3 sequence (DNA): TGTGCCATCAGTGAGTCGCTGCTAGCGGGAGGAAGTAGCTCCTACAATGAGCAGTTCTTC. As protein: CAISESLLAGGSSSYNEQFF.

The rearrangement joins TRBV28 to TRBJ2-7, with D possibly matching TRBD1 (7 bases). V was trimmed by 6 bases and J by 11 bases, leaving 20 bases between them. The CDR3 has 13 amino acids. CDR1 is MDHEN, CDR2 SYDVKM, per germline. The chain's CDR3 is CASRPGGTSMEYF. CDR3 sequence (DNA): TGTGCCAGCAGACCAGGGGGGACGTCGATGGAGTACTTC.

The chain employs TRBV13 and TRBJ1-2; D call uncertain. The V end lost 1 base, the J end lost 8 bases, and 11 bases lay between the germline ends. Germline CDR1 PRHDT, CDR2 FYEKMQ (reference sequence). CDR3 size: 13 residues. CDR3 region: CASSLVAEEGYTF. The CDR3 region has the DNA TGTGCCAGCAGCTTAGTGGCAGAAGAAGGCTACACCTTC. The variable domain in full, completed from reference TRBV13 and TRBJ1-2, reads AAGVIQSPRHLIKEKRETATLKCYPIPRHDTVYWYQQGPGQDPQFLISFYEKMQSDKGSIPDRFSAQQFSDYHSELNMSSLELGDSALYFCASSLVAEEGYTFGSGTRLTVV.

The chain joins TRBV29-1 to TRBJ2-5, with 7 nucleotides matching TRBD2. Trimming at V came to 1 base and at J to 3 bases, leaving 2 bases not matched to a gene. Germline lookup yields CDR1 SQVTM and CDR2 ANQGSEA. The CDR3 runs 13 residues. As DNA, the CDR3 is TGCAGCGTTGAAGGGGAGGGAGAAGAGACCCAGTACTTC. As protein: CSVEGEGEETQYF.

The chain links TRBV30 to TRBJ2-7; 7 bases map to TRBD2. V was clipped by 3 bases and J by 6 bases; unmatched bases: 8. This CDR3 contains 13 residues. Per the germline V gene, CDR1 is GTSNPN and CDR2 is SVGIG (reference sequence). In DNA form, the CDR3 reads TGTGCCTGGAGGGCCAGCGGGATGGGCGAGCAGTACTTC. Residues: CAWRASGMGEQYF.